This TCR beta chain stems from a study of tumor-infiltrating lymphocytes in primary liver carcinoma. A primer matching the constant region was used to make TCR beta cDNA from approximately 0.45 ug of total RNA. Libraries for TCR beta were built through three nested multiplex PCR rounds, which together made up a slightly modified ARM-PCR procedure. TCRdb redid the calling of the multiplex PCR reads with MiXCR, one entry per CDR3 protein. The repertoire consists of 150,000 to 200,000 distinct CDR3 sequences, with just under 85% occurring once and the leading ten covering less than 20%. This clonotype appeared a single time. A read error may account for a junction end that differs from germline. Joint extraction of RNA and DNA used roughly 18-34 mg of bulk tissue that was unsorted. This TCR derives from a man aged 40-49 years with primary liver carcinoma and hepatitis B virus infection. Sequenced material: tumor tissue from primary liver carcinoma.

Here the CDR3 DNA reads TGTGCCAGCAGTAATCGGGAGAGGGGGCGAGGCGAAAAACTGTTATTT. It codes for CASSNRERGRGEKLLF. This chain joins TRBV6-6 and TRBJ1-4; 7 bases map to TRBD1. Germline-derived CDR1 and CDR2 are MNHNY and SVGAGI (reference sequence). The CDR3 length is 16 residues.